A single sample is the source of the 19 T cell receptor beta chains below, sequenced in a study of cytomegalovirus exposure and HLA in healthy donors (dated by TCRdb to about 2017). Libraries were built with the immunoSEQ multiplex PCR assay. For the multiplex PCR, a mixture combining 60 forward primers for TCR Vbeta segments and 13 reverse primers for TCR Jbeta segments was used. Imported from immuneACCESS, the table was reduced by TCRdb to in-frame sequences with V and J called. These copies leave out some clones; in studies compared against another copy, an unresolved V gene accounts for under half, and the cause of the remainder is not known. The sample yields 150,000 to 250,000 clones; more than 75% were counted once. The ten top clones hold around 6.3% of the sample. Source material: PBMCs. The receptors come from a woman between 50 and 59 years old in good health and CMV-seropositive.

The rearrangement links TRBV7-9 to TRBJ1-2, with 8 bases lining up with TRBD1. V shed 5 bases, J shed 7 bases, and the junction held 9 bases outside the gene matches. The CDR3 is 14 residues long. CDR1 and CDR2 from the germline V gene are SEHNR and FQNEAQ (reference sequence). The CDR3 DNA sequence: TGTGCCAGCAGCCTTGGGCAGGGGGCGGGTGGCTACACCTTC. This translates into CASSLGQGAGGYTF.

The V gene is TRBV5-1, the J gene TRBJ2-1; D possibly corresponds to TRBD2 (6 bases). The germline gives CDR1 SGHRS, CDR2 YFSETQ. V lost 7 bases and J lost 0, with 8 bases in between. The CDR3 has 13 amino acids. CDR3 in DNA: TGCGCCAGCGGGCGGGACTCCTACAATGAGCAGTTCTTC. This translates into CASGRDSYNEQFF.

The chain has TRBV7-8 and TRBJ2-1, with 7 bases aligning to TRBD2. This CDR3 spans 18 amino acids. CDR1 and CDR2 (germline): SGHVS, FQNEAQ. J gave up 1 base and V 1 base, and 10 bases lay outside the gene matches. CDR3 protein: CASSLGTSYPRSYNEQFF. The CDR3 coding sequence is TGTGCCAGCAGCTTAGGGACTAGTTACCCTCGATCCTACAATGAGCAGTTCTTC.

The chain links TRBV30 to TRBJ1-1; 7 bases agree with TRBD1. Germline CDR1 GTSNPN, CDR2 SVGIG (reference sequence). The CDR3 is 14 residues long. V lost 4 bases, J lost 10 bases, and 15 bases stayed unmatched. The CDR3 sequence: CAWISERQGWGAFF. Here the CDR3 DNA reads TGTGCCTGGATATCTGAGCGACAGGGCTGGGGAGCTTTCTTT.

The DNA of the CDR3 is TGTGCCAGCAGCTTTGGTCCAGACTACGAGCAGTACTTC. Amino acids: CASSFGPDYEQYF. The chain is built from TRBV7-3 and TRBJ2-7; D gene unclear. Germline CDR1 SGHTA, CDR2 FQGTGA. This CDR3 spans 13 amino acids. Deletions cut 3 bases from V and 3 bases from J, with 9 bases between.

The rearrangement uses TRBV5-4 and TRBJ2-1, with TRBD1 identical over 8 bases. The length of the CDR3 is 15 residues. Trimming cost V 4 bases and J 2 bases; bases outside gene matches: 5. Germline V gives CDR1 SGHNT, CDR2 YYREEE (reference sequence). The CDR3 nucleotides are TGTGCCAGCAGCATTGACAGGGGCGCCTACAATGAGCAGTTCTTC. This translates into CASSIDRGAYNEQFF.

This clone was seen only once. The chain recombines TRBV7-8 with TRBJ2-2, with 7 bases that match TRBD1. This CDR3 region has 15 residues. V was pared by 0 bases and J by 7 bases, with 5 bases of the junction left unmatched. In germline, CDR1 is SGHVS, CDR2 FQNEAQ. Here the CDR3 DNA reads TGTGCCAGCAGCTTAGCCCCAGGGGGTATCGGGGAGCTGTTTTTT. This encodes CASSLAPGGIGELFF.

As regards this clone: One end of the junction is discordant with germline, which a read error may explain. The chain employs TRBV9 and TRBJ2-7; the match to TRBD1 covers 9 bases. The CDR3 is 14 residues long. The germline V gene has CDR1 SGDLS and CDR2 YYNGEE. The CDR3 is CASSYRDRVYGQYF. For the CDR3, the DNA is TGTGCCAGCAGCTACCGGGACAGGGTCTACGGGCAGTACTTC.

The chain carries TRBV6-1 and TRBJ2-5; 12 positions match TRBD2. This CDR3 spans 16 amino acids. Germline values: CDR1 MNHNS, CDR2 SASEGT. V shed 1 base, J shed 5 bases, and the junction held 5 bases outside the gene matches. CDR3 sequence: CASSEGLAGGGETQYF. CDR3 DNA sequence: TGTGCCAGCAGTGAAGGTCTAGCGGGAGGGGGTGAGACCCAGTACTTC.

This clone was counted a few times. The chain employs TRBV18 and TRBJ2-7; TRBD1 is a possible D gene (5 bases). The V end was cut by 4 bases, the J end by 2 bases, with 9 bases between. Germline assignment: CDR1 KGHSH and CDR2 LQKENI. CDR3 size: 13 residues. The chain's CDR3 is CASSLQGTYEQYF. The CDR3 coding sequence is TGTGCCAGCTCACTCCAGGGAACCTACGAGCAGTACTTC.

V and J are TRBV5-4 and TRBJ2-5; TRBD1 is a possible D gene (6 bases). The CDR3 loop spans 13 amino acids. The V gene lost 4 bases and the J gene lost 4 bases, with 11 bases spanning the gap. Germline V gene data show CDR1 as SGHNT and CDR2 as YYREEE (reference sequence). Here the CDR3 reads CASSLQGRETQYF. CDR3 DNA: TGTGCCAGCAGCCTACAGGGCCGAGAGACCCAGTACTTC. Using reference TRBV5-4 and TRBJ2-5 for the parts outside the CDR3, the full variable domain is ETGVTQSPTHLIKTRGQQVTLRCSSQSGHNTVSWYQQALGQGPQFIFQYYREEENGRGNFPPRFSGLQFPNYSSELNVNALELDDSALYLCASSLQGRETQYFGPGTRLLVL.

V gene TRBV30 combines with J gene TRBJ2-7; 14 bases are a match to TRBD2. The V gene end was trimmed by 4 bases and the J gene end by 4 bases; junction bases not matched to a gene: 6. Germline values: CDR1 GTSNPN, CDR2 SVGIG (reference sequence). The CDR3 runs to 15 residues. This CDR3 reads CAWTKGLAGVYEQYF. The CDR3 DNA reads TGTGCCTGGACCAAGGGACTAGCGGGGGTTTACGAGCAGTACTTC.

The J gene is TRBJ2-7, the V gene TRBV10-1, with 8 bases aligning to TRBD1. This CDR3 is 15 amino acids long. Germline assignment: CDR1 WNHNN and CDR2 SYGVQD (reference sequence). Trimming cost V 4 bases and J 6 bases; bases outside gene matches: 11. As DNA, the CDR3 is TGCGCCAGCAGTGGGGGGGCAGGGGGCACGTCCGAGCAGTACTTC. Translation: CASSGGAGGTSEQYF.

The CDR3 coding sequence is TGTGCCAGCAGCCAATCCGGACAGGGGCGGTATCGCGGAAACACCATATATTTT. It yields the protein CASSQSGQGRYRGNTIYF. The J gene is TRBJ1-3, the V gene TRBV14; 9 bases fit TRBD1. This CDR3 region has 18 residues. The ends lost 2 bases at V and 4 bases at J; junction bases unmatched: 12. Germline V gene data show CDR1 as SGHDN and CDR2 as FVKESK.

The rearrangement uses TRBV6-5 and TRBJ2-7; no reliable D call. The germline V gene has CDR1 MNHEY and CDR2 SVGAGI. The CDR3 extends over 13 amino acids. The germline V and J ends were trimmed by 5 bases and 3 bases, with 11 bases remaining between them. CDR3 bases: TGTGCCAGCAGTCGACAAGAACTCTACGAGCAGTACTTC. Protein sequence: CASSRQELYEQYF.

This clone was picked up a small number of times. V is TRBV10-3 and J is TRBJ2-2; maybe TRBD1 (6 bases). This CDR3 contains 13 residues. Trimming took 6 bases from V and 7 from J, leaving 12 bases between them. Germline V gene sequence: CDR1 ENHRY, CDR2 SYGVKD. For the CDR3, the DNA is TGTGCCATCAGGCAGGGGTTGAGCGGGGAGCTGTTTTTT. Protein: CAIRQGLSGELFF.

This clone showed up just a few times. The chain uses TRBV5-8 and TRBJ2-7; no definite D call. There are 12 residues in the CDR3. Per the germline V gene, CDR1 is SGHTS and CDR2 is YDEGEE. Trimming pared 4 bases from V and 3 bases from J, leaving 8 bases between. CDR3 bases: TGTGCCAGCAGCCTCACACGCTACGAGCAGTACTTC. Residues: CASSLTRYEQYF.

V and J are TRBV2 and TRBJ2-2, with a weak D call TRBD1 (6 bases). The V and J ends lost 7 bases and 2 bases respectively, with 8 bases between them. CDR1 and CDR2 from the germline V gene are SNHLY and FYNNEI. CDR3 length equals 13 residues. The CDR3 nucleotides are TGTGCCAGCACGGGACATAACACCGGGGAGCTGTTTTTT. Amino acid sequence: CASTGHNTGELFF.

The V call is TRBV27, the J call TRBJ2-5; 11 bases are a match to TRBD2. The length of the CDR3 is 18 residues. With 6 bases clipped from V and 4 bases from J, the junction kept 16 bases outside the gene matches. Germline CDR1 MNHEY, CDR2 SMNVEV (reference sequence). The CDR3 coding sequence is TGTGCCAGCAGGAAGACTAGCGGGGTTATGGACCTGACAGAGACCCAGTACTTC. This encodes CASRKTSGVMDLTETQYF.